These 10 T cell receptor beta chains were all obtained from the same sample, sequenced in a study of blood T cell repertoires in COVID-19. Using immunoSEQ multiplex PCR, the repertoire was profiled, and TCRdb retains in-frame clones only, with some absent. The table has over 200,000 clones, approximately 80% seen once; the top ten hold about 1.8%. Sample: PBMCs or T cells enriched from blood (not recorded which). The source is a man in his 60s who had recovered from COVID-19.

V is TRBV19 and J is TRBJ2-1; 12 nucleotides align to TRBD1. This CDR3 comprises 15 residues. V shed 5 bases and J 8 bases; nucleotides not matched to a gene: 7. Germline loops: CDR1 LNHDA, CDR2 SQIVND (reference sequence). CDR3 sequence: CASSPPGQGAHEQFF. The DNA for the CDR3 is TGTGCCAGTAGTCCCCCGGGACAGGGGGCCCATGAGCAGTTCTTC.

The chain is built from TRBV19 and TRBJ1-2; D is perhaps TRBD1 (6 bases). Trimming left V 8 bases short and J 8 bases short, with 21 bases between. The CDR3 runs to 14 residues. Germline V gene data show CDR1 as LNHDA and CDR2 as SQIVND (reference sequence). CDR3 DNA: TGTGCCAGTGGAAGGGGCAGGGGCGAGAGAGGCTACACCTTC. Its protein is CASGRGRGERGYTF.

V is TRBV15 and J is TRBJ1-2; 9 bases agree with TRBD1. The J segment lost 3 bases and the V segment lost 5 bases, leaving 4 bases of the junction unmatched. CDR1 is LNHNV, CDR2 YYDKDF, per germline (reference sequence). The CDR3 runs to 14 residues. CDR3 DNA: TGTGCCACCAGCGGAACAGGGGGCGACTATGGCTACACCTTC. Protein sequence: CATSGTGGDYGYTF.

The CDR3 reads CASTQGNQPQHF. The CDR3 region has the DNA TGTGCCAGCACACAGGGAAACCAGCCCCAGCATTTT. This chain links TRBV2 with TRBJ1-5; D is possibly TRBD1 (6 bases). This CDR3 has 12 amino acids. CDR1 and CDR2 from the germline V gene are SNHLY and FYNNEI. Trimming removed 7 bases from V and 7 bases from J, with 11 bases in between.

The rearrangement joins TRBV6-2 or TRBV6-3 to TRBJ1-5; 7 bases are a match to TRBD1. V lost 3 bases and J lost 3; bases outside the gene matches: 5. This CDR3 comprises 15 residues. Germline CDR1 reads MNHEY; CDR2 reads SVGEGT. In DNA, the CDR3 is TGTGCCAGCAGTTATTCACAGGGGCCCAATCAGCCCCAGCATTTT. It encodes CASSYSQGPNQPQHF.

The gene calls are TRBV3-1 (or the pseudogene TRBV3-2) and TRBJ2-1; D might be TRBD2 (6 bases). Germline V gene lookup returns CDR1 LGHDT and CDR2 YNNKEL (reference sequence). Trimming took off 3 bases at V and 5 bases at J, with 20 bases between the two ends. CDR3 size: 17 residues. The CDR3 protein is CASSHEVVGTGNNEQFF. The CDR3 nucleotides are TGTGCCAGCAGCCACGAGGTGGTGGGGACTGGTAACAATGAGCAGTTCTTC.

The chain recombines TRBV18 with TRBJ1-1; 10 bases are a match to TRBD1. This CDR3 is 13 amino acids long. V lost 3 bases and J lost 7; bases outside the gene matches: 2. Germline V gives CDR1 KGHSH, CDR2 LQKENI. The CDR3 sequence is CASSPGTGDEAFF. The CDR3 DNA follows: TGTGCCAGCTCACCCGGGACAGGGGATGAAGCTTTCTTT.

The chain joins TRBV9 to TRBJ1-5; 7 bases agree with TRBD1. V lost 3 bases to trimming and J lost 7 bases; unmatched junction nucleotides: 10. Germline V gives CDR1 SGDLS, CDR2 YYNGEE. CDR3 length equals 15 residues. The CDR3 coding sequence is TGTGCCAGCAGCGCCCAGGGGGTACTCGGCCAGCCCCAGCATTTT. It is translated as CASSAQGVLGQPQHF.

This clone was seen only once. The J gene is TRBJ1-6, the V gene TRBV27; tentatively, D is TRBD1 (6 bases). The V gene lost 0 bases and the J gene lost 8 bases, with 11 bases spanning the gap. The CDR3 consists of 15 residues. Germline V gene lookup returns CDR1 MNHEY and CDR2 SMNVEV (reference sequence). CDR3 region: CASSLSIRGDSPLHF. The CDR3 DNA reads TGTGCCAGCAGTTTATCGATCAGGGGAGATTCACCCCTCCACTTT.

The rearrangement uses TRBV14 and TRBJ2-7; D is uncertain. Germline-derived CDR1 and CDR2 are SGHDN and FVKESK. The CDR3 loop spans 14 amino acids. V was trimmed by 2 bases and J by 4 bases, leaving 12 bases between them. The CDR3: CASSQPKDLYEQYF. The CDR3 DNA follows: TGTGCCAGCAGCCAACCTAAAGATTTATACGAGCAGTACTTC.